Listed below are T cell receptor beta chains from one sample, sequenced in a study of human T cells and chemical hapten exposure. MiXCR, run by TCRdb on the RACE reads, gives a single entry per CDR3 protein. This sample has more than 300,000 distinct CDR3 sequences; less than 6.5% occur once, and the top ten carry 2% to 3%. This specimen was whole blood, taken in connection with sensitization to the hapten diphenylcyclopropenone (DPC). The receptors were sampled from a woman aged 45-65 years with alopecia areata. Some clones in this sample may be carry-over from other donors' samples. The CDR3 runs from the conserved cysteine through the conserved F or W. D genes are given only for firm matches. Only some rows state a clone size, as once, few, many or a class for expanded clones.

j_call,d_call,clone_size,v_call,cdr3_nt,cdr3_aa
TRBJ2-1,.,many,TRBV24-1,TGTGCCACCAGTGGCGTCGACAGCAGCTCCTACAATGAGCAGTTCTTC,CATSGVDSSSYNEQFF
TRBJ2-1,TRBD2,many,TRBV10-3,TGTGCCATCAGTACATCTCTAGCGGACAATGAGCAGTTCTTC,CAISTSLADNEQFF
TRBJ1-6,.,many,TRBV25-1,TGTGCCAGCAATACAGGGTATCGACCCCTCCACTTT,CASNTGYRPLHF
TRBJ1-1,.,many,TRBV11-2,TGCGCCAGCAGCTTGGAAAGGTTGAACACTGAAGCTTTCTTT,CASSLERLNTEAFF
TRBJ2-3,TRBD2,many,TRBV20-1,TGCAGTGCTGTCCCCGCGACTAGCCGATTTGATACGCAGTATTTT,CSAVPATSRFDTQYF
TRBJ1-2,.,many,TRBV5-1,TGCGCCAGCAGCCCCCGGGACTGGTCCAACTATGGCTACACCTTC,CASSPRDWSNYGYTF
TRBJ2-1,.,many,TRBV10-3,TGTGCCATCAGTGGCGGCTCCTACAATGAGCAGTTCTTC,CAISGGSYNEQFF
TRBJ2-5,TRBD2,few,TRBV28,TGTGCCAGCAGCGTAAATAGCGGGAGTCGAGAGACCCAGTACTTC,CASSVNSGSRETQYF
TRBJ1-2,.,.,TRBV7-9,TGTGCCAGCAGCTTAGCGGATGGAGCTCGAGGCTACACCTTC,CASSLADGARGYTF
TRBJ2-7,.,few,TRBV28,TGTGCCAGCATTGGACAGAGCTACGAGCAGTACTTC,CASIGQSYEQYF
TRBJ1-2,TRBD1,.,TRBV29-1,TGCAGCGCACAGGGGAAGGGAGTTGGCTACACCTTC,CSAQGKGVGYTF
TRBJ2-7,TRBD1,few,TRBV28,TGTGCCAGCAGACGCCCACAGGGGGCATACTACTTC,CASRRPQGAYYF
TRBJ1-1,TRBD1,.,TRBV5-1,TGCGCCAGCAGCTCGAGTCGGGACAGGAGCCCAAACACTGAAGCTTTCTTT,CASSSSRDRSPNTEAFF
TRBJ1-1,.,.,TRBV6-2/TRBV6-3,TGTGCCAGCAGTTACAGCTACACTGAAGCTTTCTTT,CASSYSYTEAFF
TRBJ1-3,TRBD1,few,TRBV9,TGTGCCAGCAGCGGGGACAGGGGGCATGGAAACACCATATATTTT,CASSGDRGHGNTIYF
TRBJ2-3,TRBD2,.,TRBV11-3,TGTGCCAGCAGCTTTGGCGGGGGGGCCATTGCAGATACGCAGTATTTT,CASSFGGGAIADTQYF
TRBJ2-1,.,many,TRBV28,TGTGCCAGCAGTGACTTTGGGCGCCCAGGTGTGGATGAGCAGTTCTTC,CASSDFGRPGVDEQFF
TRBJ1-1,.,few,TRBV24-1,TGTGCCACCAGTCCCCCAGGGCTGCGGGGAGCTTTCTTT,CATSPPGLRGAFF
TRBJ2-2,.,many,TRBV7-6,TGTGCCAGCAGCCTACCCCGGGGCGGCACCGGGGAGCTGTTTTTT,CASSLPRGGTGELFF
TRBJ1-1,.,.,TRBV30,TGTGCCTGGAGTTCAGGCCCGTTAGGCACTGAAGCTTTCTTT,CAWSSGPLGTEAFF
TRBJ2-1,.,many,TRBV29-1,TGCAGCGCTGATTACACCCAGGGATACAATGAGCAGTTCTTC,CSADYTQGYNEQFF